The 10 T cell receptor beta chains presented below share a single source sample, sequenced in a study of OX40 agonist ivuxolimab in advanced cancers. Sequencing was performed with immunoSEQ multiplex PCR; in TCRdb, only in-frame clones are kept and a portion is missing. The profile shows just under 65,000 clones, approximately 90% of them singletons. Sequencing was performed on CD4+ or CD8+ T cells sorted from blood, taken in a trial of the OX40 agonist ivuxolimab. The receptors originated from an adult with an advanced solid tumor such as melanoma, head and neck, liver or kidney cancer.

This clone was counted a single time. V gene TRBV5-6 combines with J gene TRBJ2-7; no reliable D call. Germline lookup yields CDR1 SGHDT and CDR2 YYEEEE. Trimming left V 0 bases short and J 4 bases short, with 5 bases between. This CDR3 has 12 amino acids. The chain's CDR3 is CASSLGQYEQYF. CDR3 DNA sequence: TGTGCCAGCAGCTTGGGGCAGTACGAGCAGTACTTC. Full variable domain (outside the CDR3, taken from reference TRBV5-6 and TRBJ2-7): DAGVTQSPTHLIKTRGQQVTLRCSPKSGHDTVSWYQQALGQGPQFIFQYYEEEERQRGNFPDRFSGHQFPNYSSELNVNALLLGDSALYLCASSLGQYEQYFGPGTRLTVT.

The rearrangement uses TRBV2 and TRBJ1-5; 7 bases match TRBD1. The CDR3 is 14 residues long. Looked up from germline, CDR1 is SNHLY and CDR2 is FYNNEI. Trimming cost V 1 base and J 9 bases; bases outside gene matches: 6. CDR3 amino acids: CASSEGAGGWPQHF. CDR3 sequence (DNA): TGTGCCAGCAGTGAAGGGGCAGGGGGTTGGCCCCAGCATTTT. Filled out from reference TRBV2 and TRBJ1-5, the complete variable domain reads EPEVTQTPSHQVTQMGQEVILRCVPISNHLYFYWYRQILGQKVEFLVSFYNNEISEKSEIFDDQFSVERPDGSNFTLKIRSTKLEDSAMYFCASSEGAGGWPQHFGDGTRLSIL.

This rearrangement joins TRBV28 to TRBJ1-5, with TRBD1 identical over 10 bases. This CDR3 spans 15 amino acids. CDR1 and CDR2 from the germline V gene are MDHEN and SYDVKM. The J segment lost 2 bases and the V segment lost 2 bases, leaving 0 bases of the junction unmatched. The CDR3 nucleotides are TGTGCCAGCAGTTTAGGGACAGGGGGCAATCAGCCCCAGCATTTT. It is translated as CASSLGTGGNQPQHF.

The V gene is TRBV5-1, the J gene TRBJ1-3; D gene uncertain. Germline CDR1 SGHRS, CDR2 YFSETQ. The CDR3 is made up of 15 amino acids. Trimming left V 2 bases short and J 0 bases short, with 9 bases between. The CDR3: CASSLWGSSGNTIYF. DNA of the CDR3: TGCGCCAGCAGCTTATGGGGAAGCTCTGGAAACACCATATATTTT.

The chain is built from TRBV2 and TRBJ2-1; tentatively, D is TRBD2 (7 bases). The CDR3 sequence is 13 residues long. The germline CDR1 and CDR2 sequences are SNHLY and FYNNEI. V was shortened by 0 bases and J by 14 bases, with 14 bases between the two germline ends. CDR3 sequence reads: CASSEAVGGAEFF. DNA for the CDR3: TGTGCCAGCAGTGAAGCGGTAGGGGGGGCTGAGTTCTTC.

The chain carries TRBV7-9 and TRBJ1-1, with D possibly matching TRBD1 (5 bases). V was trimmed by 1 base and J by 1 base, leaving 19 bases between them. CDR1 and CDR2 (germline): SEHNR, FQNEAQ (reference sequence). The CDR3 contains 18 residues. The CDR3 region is CASSLGLGARWANTEAFF. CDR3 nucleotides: TGTGCCAGCAGCTTAGGCTTAGGGGCCCGCTGGGCGAACACTGAAGCTTTCTTT.

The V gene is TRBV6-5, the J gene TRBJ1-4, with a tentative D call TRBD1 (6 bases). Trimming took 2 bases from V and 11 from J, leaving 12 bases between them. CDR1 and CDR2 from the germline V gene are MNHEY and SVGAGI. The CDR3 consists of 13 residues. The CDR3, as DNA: TGTGCCAGCAGTTACAGTTCGGGGGGCAAACTGTTTTTT. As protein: CASSYSSGGKLFF.

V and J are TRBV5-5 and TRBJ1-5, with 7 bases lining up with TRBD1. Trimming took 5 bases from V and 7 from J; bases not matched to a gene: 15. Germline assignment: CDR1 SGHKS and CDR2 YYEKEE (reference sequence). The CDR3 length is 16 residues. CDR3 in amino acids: CASRVLLGTVKQPQHF. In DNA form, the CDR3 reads TGTGCCAGCAGGGTGTTGCTCGGGACAGTAAAGCAGCCCCAGCATTTT.

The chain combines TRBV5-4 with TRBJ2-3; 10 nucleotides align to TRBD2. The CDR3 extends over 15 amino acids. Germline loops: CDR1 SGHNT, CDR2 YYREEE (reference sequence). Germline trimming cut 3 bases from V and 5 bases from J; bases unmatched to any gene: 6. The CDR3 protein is CASSSSGGLVDTQYF. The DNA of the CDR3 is TGTGCCAGCAGCTCTAGCGGGGGACTGGTAGATACGCAGTATTTT.

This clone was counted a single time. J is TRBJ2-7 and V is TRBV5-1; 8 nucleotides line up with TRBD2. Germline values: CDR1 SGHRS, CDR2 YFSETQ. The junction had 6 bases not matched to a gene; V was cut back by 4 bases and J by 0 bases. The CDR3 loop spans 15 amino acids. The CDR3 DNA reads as TGCGCCAGCAGCCAGACAGCGGGAGCCTCCTACGAGCAGTACTTC. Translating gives CASSQTAGASYEQYF. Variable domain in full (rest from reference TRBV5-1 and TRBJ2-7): KAGVTQTPRYLIKTRGQQVTLSCSPISGHRSVSWYQQTPGQGLQFLFEYFSETQRNKGNFPGRFSGRQFSNSRSEMNVSTLELGDSALYLCASSQTAGASYEQYFGPGTRLTVT.